The 28 T cell receptor beta chains below come from one sample, sequenced in a study of blood T cell repertoires in COVID-19. Only in-frame clones appear in the TCRdb table, and some are missing; sequencing was by immunoSEQ multiplex PCR. The sample lists 200,000 to 300,000 clones, roughly 90% seen once, with under 2% in the top ten. The sample consisted of peripheral blood. Every receptor here comes from a man aged 30 to 39 with active or convalescent COVID-19.

The DNA for the CDR3 is TGTGCCAGCAGCTCATTAGTCCGCAGGGCTAGGGATGGCTACACCTTC. Encoded protein: CASSSLVRRARDGYTF. J is TRBJ1-2 and V is TRBV13; D might be TRBD1 (5 bases). The CDR3 loop spans 16 amino acids. The germline V gene has CDR1 PRHDT and CDR2 FYEKMQ (reference sequence). The germline V and J ends were trimmed by 4 bases and 6 bases, with 21 bases remaining between them.

CDR3 amino acids: CASSLWDGGETQYF. As DNA, the CDR3 is TGTGCCAGCAGCTTGTGGGATGGGGGGGAGACCCAGTACTTC. This chain joins TRBV5-4 and TRBJ2-5, with D maybe TRBD2 (6 bases). In germline, CDR1 is SGHNT, CDR2 YYREEE (reference sequence). Between the trimmed V and J ends, which lost 1 base and 5 bases, there was a span of 12 bases. This CDR3 contains 14 residues.

The rearrangement links TRBV5-5 to TRBJ2-2, with 13 bases matching TRBD2. CDR1 is SGHKS, CDR2 YYEKEE, per germline (reference sequence). J gave up 1 base and V 4 bases, and 4 bases lay outside the gene matches. This CDR3 region has 17 residues. As DNA, the CDR3 is TGTGCCAGCAGCCAACGACTAGCGGGGGGGAACACCGGGGAGCTGTTTTTT. As protein: CASSQRLAGGNTGELFF. Using reference TRBV5-5 and TRBJ2-2 for the parts outside the CDR3, the full variable domain is DAGVTQSPTHLIKTRGQQVTLRCSPISGHKSVSWYQQVLGQGPQFIFQYYEKEERGRGNFPDRFSARQFPNYSSELNVNALLLGDSALYLCASSQRLAGGNTGELFFGEGSRLTVL.

J is TRBJ2-2 and V is TRBV2, with D tentatively TRBD2 (6 bases). Germline V gene lookup returns CDR1 SNHLY and CDR2 FYNNEI. The ends were cut back, 8 bases at V and 7 bases at J, with 23 bases in the middle. The CDR3 covers 16 residues. This chain's CDR3 is CASRSPIRDSGGELFF. The CDR3 nucleotides are TGTGCCAGCCGAAGCCCGATCCGGGACTCTGGCGGGGAGCTGTTTTTT.

The chain joins TRBV11-2 to TRBJ2-7; TRBD2 agrees at 12 bases. The CDR3 consists of 15 residues. The trim removed 2 bases at V and 4 bases at J, leaving 3 bases unmatched. Per germline, CDR1 SGHAT and CDR2 FQNNGV. CDR3 protein: CASSLFTSGRYEQYF. CDR3 nucleotides: TGTGCCAGCAGCTTATTCACTAGCGGGAGGTACGAGCAGTACTTC.

The chain couples TRBV7-9 to TRBJ1-1; D gene ambiguous. The V end was cut by 4 bases, the J end by 0 bases, with 15 bases between. Germline CDR1 and CDR2: SEHNR and FQNEAQ (reference sequence). This CDR3 comprises 16 residues. CDR3 amino acids: CASSSVRAYLNTEAFF. Here the CDR3 DNA reads TGTGCCAGCAGCTCCGTGAGAGCGTACCTGAACACTGAAGCTTTCTTT.

This chain connects TRBV7-2 to TRBJ1-2; 8 nucleotides line up with TRBD1. V lost 5 bases to trimming and J lost 6 bases; unmatched junction nucleotides: 17. There are 17 residues in the CDR3. The germline CDR1 and CDR2 sequences are SGHTA and FQGNSA. The CDR3 nucleotides read TGTGCCAGCAGCCTAACCCCCGGGACAGGAGTTGTTGATGGCTACACCTTC. It translates to CASSLTPGTGVVDGYTF. The variable domain in full, completed from reference TRBV7-2 and TRBJ1-2, reads GAGVSQSPSNKVTEKGKDVELRCDPISGHTALYWYRQSLGQGLEFLIYFQGNSAPDKSGLPSDRFSAERTGGSVSTLTIQRTQQEDSAVYLCASSLTPGTGVVDGYTFGSGTRLTVV.

This clone showed up just a few times. The J gene is TRBJ2-2, the V gene TRBV5-4, with D possibly being TRBD1 (6 bases). This CDR3 region has 18 residues. Germline V gene data show CDR1 as SGHNT and CDR2 as YYREEE (reference sequence). The V end lost 0 bases, the J end lost 3 bases, and 18 bases lay between the germline ends. CDR3 in amino acids: CASSLGQVFEGDTGELFF. CDR3 DNA sequence: TGTGCCAGCAGCTTGGGACAGGTGTTTGAAGGGGACACCGGGGAGCTGTTTTTT.

In this sample, this clone turned up a few times. V and J are TRBV19 and TRBJ2-3; TRBD2 matches at 7 bases. The CDR3 consists of 16 residues. The junction had 11 bases not matched to a gene; V was cut back by 2 bases and J by 6 bases. The V gene's germline CDR1 is LNHDA and CDR2 SQIVND (reference sequence). The CDR3 DNA follows: TGTGCCAGTAGTATACTCAGCGGCGGGGGTGTGGATACGCAGTATTTT. Translating it yields CASSILSGGGVDTQYF.

This clone was seen a few times. The chain combines TRBV19 with TRBJ1-5, with D maybe TRBD1 (6 bases). With 9 bases removed from V and 0 bases from J, the gap between germline ends came to 24 bases. The CDR3 length is 18 residues. Per the germline V gene, CDR1 is LNHDA and CDR2 is SQIVND (reference sequence). CDR3: CASSPTGRGRNSNQPQHF. The CDR3 region has the DNA TGTGCCAGCTCACCAACCGGCAGGGGCCGAAATAGCAATCAGCCCCAGCATTTT.

V usage is TRBV20-1 and J usage is TRBJ1-6; a possible D gene is TRBD1 (6 bases). V gave up 3 bases and J gave up 8 bases, with 20 bases separating them. CDR1 DFQATT and CDR2 SNEGSKA come from the germline V gene (reference sequence). The CDR3 covers 16 residues. As DNA, the CDR3 is TGCAGTGCTAGTGGGGGGGGGCTTTTAGTAGATTCACCCCTCCACTTT. Its translation is CSASGGGLLVDSPLHF.

This sequence joins TRBV25-1 and TRBJ2-2; TRBD2 agrees at 7 bases. CDR1 is MGHDK, CDR2 SYGVNS, per germline. Unmatched junction bases numbered 7, after V lost 8 bases and J lost 4 bases. CDR3 length: 14 residues. CDR3 sequence (DNA): TGTGCCAGCCAAGCTGGGACTATCACCGGGGAGCTGTTTTTT. Translation: CASQAGTITGELFF.

This clone was observed a few times. The chain couples TRBV10-2 to TRBJ2-7, with D maybe TRBD1 (6 bases). Between the trimmed V and J ends, which lost 6 bases and 1 base, there was a span of 22 bases. Germline V CDR1 and CDR2: WSHSY, SAAADI. This CDR3 region has 17 residues. The CDR3 nucleotides are TGCGCCAGCAGAGAGGCGGACAGCCCATCGTTATCCTACGAGCAGTACTTC. The encoded protein is CASREADSPSLSYEQYF.

The J gene is TRBJ1-1, the V gene TRBV10-2; D might be TRBD1 (5 bases). V lost 6 bases and J 11 bases, leaving 19 bases between the germline ends. The CDR3 is 13 amino acids. Germline V gene sequence: CDR1 WSHSY, CDR2 SAAADI. CDR3 DNA: TGCGCCAGCAGAGATCAGGGTTTCGTCCGGGCTTTCTTT. It yields the protein CASRDQGFVRAFF.

This sequence joins TRBV7-2 and TRBJ1-6; D might be TRBD1 (5 bases). V was shortened by 4 bases and J by 10 bases, with 20 bases between the two germline ends. Germline V gives CDR1 SGHTA, CDR2 FQGNSA. CDR3 size: 16 residues. This CDR3 reads CASSSLWAGPNSPLHF. Written as DNA, the CDR3 is TGTGCCAGCAGCTCTTTATGGGCAGGGCCAAACTCACCCCTCCACTTT.

The chain combines TRBV3-1 (or the pseudogene TRBV3-2) with TRBJ1-2; no definite D call. The CDR3 has 12 amino acids. Trimming took 1 base from V and 7 from J, leaving 7 bases between them. CDR1 and CDR2 from the germline V gene are LGHDT and YNNKEL (reference sequence). CDR3 DNA: TGTGCCAGCAGCCAAGGGTTCGGTGGCTACACCTTC. This codes for CASSQGFGGYTF.

The V and J genes are TRBV2 and TRBJ1-1; TRBD1 might be the D (5 bases). The length of the CDR3 is 13 residues. CDR1 and CDR2 from the germline V gene are SNHLY and FYNNEI. Trimming took 6 bases from V and 1 from J, leaving 9 bases between them. CDR3 sequence reads: CASRDGQNTEAFF. The CDR3 DNA follows: TGTGCCAGCAGAGACGGACAGAACACTGAAGCTTTCTTT.

V and J are TRBV13 and TRBJ2-7; 9 nucleotides align to TRBD1. The CDR3 has 14 amino acids. CDR1 and CDR2 (germline): PRHDT, FYEKMQ (reference sequence). With 1 base clipped from V and 5 bases from J, the junction kept 3 bases outside the gene matches. The CDR3, as DNA: TGTGCCAGCAGCTTAGACGGGACAGGGAACGAGCAGTACTTC. This translates into CASSLDGTGNEQYF.

The chain uses TRBV30 and TRBJ1-6; D is unclear. CDR3 length: 12 residues. V lost 2 bases and J 7 bases, leaving 6 bases between the germline ends. Germline-derived CDR1 and CDR2 are GTSNPN and SVGIG (reference sequence). The CDR3 DNA reads as TGTGCCTGGAGTTCGGGGAATTCACCCCTCCACTTT. It yields the protein CAWSSGNSPLHF.

The chain carries TRBV5-4 and TRBJ2-5; D is uncertain. V gave up 1 base and J gave up 5 bases, with 9 bases separating them. The germline gives CDR1 SGHNT, CDR2 YYREEE (reference sequence). There are 13 residues in the CDR3. Written as DNA, the CDR3 is TGTGCCAGCAGCTTGACGCTCGGGGAGACCCAGTACTTC. Residues: CASSLTLGETQYF.

The chain uses TRBV6-1 and TRBJ1-4; no definite D call. Germline V gene data show CDR1 as MNHNS and CDR2 as SASEGT. Deletions cut 4 bases from V and 0 bases from J, with 12 bases between. This CDR3 spans 16 amino acids. DNA of the CDR3: TGTGCCAGCAGTGGCCGGAGAATTGCAACTAATGAAAAACTGTTTTTT. It encodes CASSGRRIATNEKLFF.

The J gene is TRBJ2-2, the V gene TRBV6-2 or TRBV6-3; the D is unclear. Trimming removed 1 base at V and 1 base at J, with 4 bases between. From germline, CDR1 is MNHEY and CDR2 SVGEGT. The CDR3 totals 14 residues. CDR3 protein: CASSYFWNTGELFF. For the CDR3, the DNA is TGTGCCAGCAGTTACTTCTGGAACACCGGGGAGCTGTTTTTT.

The V gene is TRBV19, the J gene TRBJ1-5; a weak D match, TRBD1 (5 bases). Germline V gene lookup returns CDR1 LNHDA and CDR2 SQIVND (reference sequence). The V end lost 9 bases, the J end lost 4 bases, and 16 bases lay between the germline ends. This CDR3 comprises 14 residues. The CDR3 region is CASLRGRENQPQHF. DNA of the CDR3: TGTGCCAGCCTCCGGGGGAGGGAGAATCAGCCCCAGCATTTT. The entire variable domain, with the rest obtained from reference TRBV19 and TRBJ1-5, is as follows: DGGITQSPKYLFRKEGQNVTLSCEQNLNHDAMYWYRQDPGQGLRLIYYSQIVNDFQKGDIAEGYSVSREKKESFPLTVTSAQKNPTAFYLCASLRGRENQPQHFGDGTRLSIL.

V usage is TRBV27 and J usage is TRBJ2-3; D is uncertain. The CDR3 runs to 13 residues. Deletions cut 0 bases from V and 2 bases from J, with 3 bases between. Germline-derived CDR1 and CDR2 are MNHEY and SMNVEV (reference sequence). CDR3 bases: TGTGCCAGCAGTTTATCCATCACAGATACGCAGTATTTT. Protein sequence: CASSLSITDTQYF.

CDR3 residues: CASSNDRQETQYF. The CDR3 nucleotides read TGTGCCAGTAGTAACGACAGACAAGAGACCCAGTACTTC. The V and J genes are TRBV19 and TRBJ2-5, with D possibly TRBD1 on 5 matching bases. In germline, CDR1 is LNHDA, CDR2 SQIVND (reference sequence). The CDR3 totals 13 residues. V dropped 4 bases and J dropped 2 bases, with 8 bases sitting between them.

This clone was counted only a few times. V and J are TRBV6-4 and TRBJ1-5; D is ambiguous. V lost 2 bases, J lost 0 bases, and 23 bases lay in between. Germline values: CDR1 MRHNA, CDR2 SNTAGT. The length of the CDR3 is 20 residues. The CDR3 DNA sequence: TGTGCCAGCAGTGACGGATCGACCACCCGTGAGGGTTATAGCAATCAGCCCCAGCATTTT. Protein: CASSDGSTTREGYSNQPQHF.

The J gene is TRBJ1-5, the V gene TRBV6-2 or TRBV6-3; 8 bases line up with TRBD1. The CDR3 is made up of 13 amino acids. J was trimmed by 10 bases and V by 2 bases; bases with no gene match: 4. Germline lookup yields CDR1 MNHEY and CDR2 SVGEGT. In DNA, the CDR3 is TGTGCCAGCAGTTACGGGACAGGCAGACCCCAGCATTTT. Its translation is CASSYGTGRPQHF.

This clone was seen only once. The chain is built from TRBV9 and TRBJ2-3, with 11 bases matching TRBD2. The junction had 4 bases not matched to a gene; V was cut back by 2 bases and J by 2 bases. CDR1 and CDR2 from the germline V gene are SGDLS and YYNGEE. The CDR3 is 16 residues long. CDR3: CASSVLAGGLTDTQYF. The CDR3 DNA follows: TGTGCCAGCAGCGTTTTAGCGGGGGGGCTCACAGATACGCAGTATTTT. Looking up the rest from reference TRBV9 and TRBJ2-3 gives the full variable domain: DSGVTQTPKHLITATGQRVTLRCSPRSGDLSVYWYQQSLDQGLQFLIQYYNGEERAKGNILERFSAQQFPDLHSELNLSSLELGDSALYFCASSVLAGGLTDTQYFGPGTRLTVL.